Here is one TCR beta chain with its context. Its antigen remains unknown. These data are taken from a study of graft-versus-host responses after intestinal transplantation. Study-level points and caveats: Allograft graft-versus-host to host-versus-graft clonal ratios ran high in patients with graft-donor T cell macrochimerism.

Here immunoSEQ multiplex PCR was the method, and the copy in TCRdb shows in-frame clones only, minus some. The sample consists of about 130,000 clones, approximately 91% of them appearing once. CDR1 and CDR2 from the germline V gene are MDHEN and SYDVKM. The CDR3 loop spans 13 amino acids. Trimming pared 6 bases from V and 0 bases from J, leaving 9 bases between. The specimen comprised unstimulated CD4+ T cells sorted from spleen or lymph node cells, sampled before intestinal transplant. The sequence came from a human donor who received an intestinal transplant. The rearrangement joins TRBV28 to TRBJ2-7; D remains unclear. The chain's CDR3 is CASSLPSSYEQYF. The CDR3 bases are TGTGCCAGCAGCCTCCCGAGCTCCTACGAGCAGTACTTC.